These 21 T cell receptor beta chains share one sample of origin, sequenced in a study of PD-1 blockade in classical Hodgkin lymphoma. Documented time point: cycle 4 day 1 (C4D1), after less than seven weeks of nivolumab. Every patient relapsed after autologous stem cell transplantation, and brentuximab vedotin exposure varied. Clones were sequenced by immunoSEQ multiplex PCR, and TCRdb holds only the in-frame ones, with some missing. The sample consists of roughly 51,000 clones, about 80% of them appearing once. The material sequenced was peripheral blood mononuclear cells (PBMCs), taken before the fourth cycle of nivolumab. The receptors stem from a human donor with classical Hodgkin lymphoma.

The chain joins TRBV5-1 to TRBJ2-2; 9 nucleotides agree with TRBD1. The CDR3 has 15 amino acids. V gave up 4 bases and J gave up 3 bases; unmatched junction bases: 4. Germline CDR1 SGHRS, CDR2 YFSETQ. The CDR3 here is CASSLGDRDTGELFF. CDR3 in DNA: TGCGCCAGCAGCCTGGGGGACAGGGACACCGGGGAGCTGTTTTTT. Together with reference TRBV5-1 and TRBJ2-2, the CDR3 gives the full variable domain: KAGVTQTPRYLIKTRGQQVTLSCSPISGHRSVSWYQQTPGQGLQFLFEYFSETQRNKGNFPGRFSGRQFSNSRSEMNVSTLELGDSALYLCASSLGDRDTGELFFGEGSRLTVL.

This chain uses TRBV11-2 with TRBJ1-1; 10 bases line up with TRBD1. There are 15 residues in the CDR3. The germline V gene has CDR1 SGHAT and CDR2 FQNNGV. V shed 3 bases, J shed 5 bases, and the junction held 6 bases outside the gene matches. CDR3 amino acids: CASSLGGTGVTEAFF. CDR3 coding DNA: TGTGCCAGCAGCTTGGGTGGGACAGGGGTGACTGAAGCTTTCTTT.

V gene TRBV9 combines with J gene TRBJ2-3, with a tentative D call TRBD2 (6 bases). V lost 0 bases, J lost 4 bases, and 15 bases lay in between. This CDR3 has 16 residues. Germline V lookup: CDR1 SGDLS, CDR2 YYNGEE. The CDR3 loop reads CASSVEDGSRADTQYF. The CDR3 region has the DNA TGTGCCAGCAGCGTAGAAGACGGGAGTCGCGCAGATACGCAGTATTTT. The complete variable domain, with remaining parts taken from reference TRBV9 and TRBJ2-3, reads DSGVTQTPKHLITATGQRVTLRCSPRSGDLSVYWYQQSLDQGLQFLIQYYNGEERAKGNILERFSAQQFPDLHSELNLSSLELGDSALYFCASSVEDGSRADTQYFGPGTRLTVL.

The rearrangement uses TRBV14 and TRBJ1-1; a weak D match, TRBD1 (5 bases). V lost 2 bases, J lost 1 base, and 11 bases lay in between. Per the germline V gene, CDR1 is SGHDN and CDR2 is FVKESK. The CDR3 is made up of 15 amino acids. The CDR3 nucleotides are TGTGCCAGCAGCCAATTCAGGGCCAGGAACACTGAAGCTTTCTTT. Amino acids: CASSQFRARNTEAFF.

This chain uses TRBV28 with TRBJ2-7; TRBD2 might be the D (5 bases). Trimming stripped 7 bases from V and 4 bases from J, with 23 bases between. The CDR3 runs to 16 residues. CDR1 and CDR2 (germline): MDHEN, SYDVKM. Here the CDR3 reads CASTTPLGGRSYEQYF. The CDR3 bases are TGTGCCAGCACCACGCCCCTTGGCGGGCGAAGTTACGAGCAGTACTTC. The variable domain in full, with the rest retrieved from reference TRBV28 and TRBJ2-7, is DVKVTQSSRYLVKRTGEKVFLECVQDMDHENMFWYRQDPGLGLRLIYFSYDVKMKEKGDIPEGYSVSREKKERFSLILESASTNQTSMYLCASTTPLGGRSYEQYFGPGTRLTVT.

The chain links TRBV9 to TRBJ2-2; D remains unclear. Trimming pared 3 bases from V and 2 bases from J, leaving 5 bases between. Germline V CDR1 and CDR2: SGDLS, YYNGEE. The CDR3 runs 13 residues. The DNA for the CDR3 is TGTGCCAGCAGCGCCCAAAACACCGGGGAGCTGTTTTTT. Encoded protein: CASSAQNTGELFF.

The table lists this clone with many counts. A read error may produce the germline difference seen at one junction end. This chain joins TRBV7-7 and TRBJ2-7, with 9 bases that match TRBD1. Germline values: CDR1 SSHAT, CDR2 FNYEAQ (reference sequence). The CDR3 covers 15 residues. This CDR3 reads CASSPGQGSSYEQYF. CDR3 nucleotides: TGTGCTAGCAGCCCTGGACAGGGGTCATCCTACGAGCAGTACTTC.

The chain is built from TRBV11-3 and TRBJ2-1; the D gene is possibly TRBD1 (6 bases). The CDR3 runs 14 residues. V was trimmed by 5 bases and J by 4 bases, leaving 12 bases between them. Germline V gene sequence: CDR1 SGHNT, CDR2 YENEEA. CDR3 DNA sequence: TGTGCCAGCAGCGCCGGACAGCTGTACAATGAGCAGTTCTTC. Translating gives CASSAGQLYNEQFF.

The V and J genes are TRBV7-2 and TRBJ1-3; TRBD1 agrees at 10 bases. The germline CDR1 and CDR2 sequences are SGHTA and FQGNSA. V lost 4 bases and J lost 8; bases outside the gene matches: 5. The CDR3 totals 14 residues. CDR3 region: CASSYRTGGDTIYF. In DNA form, the CDR3 reads TGTGCCAGCAGCTATCGGACAGGGGGGGACACCATATATTTT.

For the CDR3, the DNA is TGTGCCTGGAGTAAAATTGGTGAGGGGAAAAACATTCAGTACTTC. Amino acid sequence: CAWSKIGEGKNIQYF. The rearrangement joins TRBV30 to TRBJ2-4, with D perhaps matching TRBD1 or TRBD2 (5 bases each). V lost 2 bases, J lost 4 bases, and 15 bases lay in between. CDR1 and CDR2 (germline): GTSNPN, SVGIG (reference sequence). The CDR3 runs 15 residues.

This clone was detected only a few times. The chain joins TRBV28 to TRBJ2-6; TRBD1 agrees at 7 bases. There are 18 residues in the CDR3. After removal of 5 bases from V and 0 bases from J, the junction contained 10 bases not matched to a gene. Germline V CDR1 and CDR2: MDHEN, SYDVKM. For the CDR3, the DNA is TGTGCCAGCAGTCCCCGGGACAGAGGACACTCTGGGGCCAACGTCCTGACTTTC. It translates to CASSPRDRGHSGANVLTF.

The gene calls are TRBV11-2 and TRBJ2-3; D unclear. There are 15 residues in the CDR3. V lost 3 bases to trimming and J lost 0 bases, with 10 bases between them. Germline CDR1 and CDR2: SGHAT and FQNNGV. CDR3 coding DNA: TGTGCCAGCAGCTTTGGGCACGGAAGCACAGATACGCAGTATTTT. As protein: CASSFGHGSTDTQYF.

Here the CDR3 reads CSAQYNEQFF. The CDR3 DNA follows: TGCAGTGCCCAATACAATGAGCAGTTCTTC. This chain joins TRBV20-1 and TRBJ2-1; no definite D call. The CDR3 contains 10 residues. Germline CDR1 DFQATT, CDR2 SNEGSKA (reference sequence). V was cut by 6 bases and J by 4 bases, with 4 bases left in between.

This sequence joins TRBV4-1 and TRBJ1-4; D gene unclear. V lost 0 bases and J lost 7, with 6 bases in between. The germline gives CDR1 MGHRA, CDR2 YSYEKL. This CDR3 region has 13 residues. CDR3 amino acids: CASSQERSEKLFF. The DNA for the CDR3 is TGCGCCAGCAGCCAAGAGAGGAGTGAAAAACTGTTTTTT.

The chain employs TRBV7-2 and TRBJ1-1; D is perhaps TRBD1 (5 bases). Trimming shortened V by 5 bases and J by 5 bases, and 15 bases separated the two germline ends. The CDR3 loop spans 14 amino acids. Germline V gene lookup returns CDR1 SGHTA and CDR2 FQGNSA. The CDR3 region has the DNA TGTGCCAGCAGCACCGCGGGGGGGTCGACTGAAGCTTTCTTT. This gives the protein CASSTAGGSTEAFF.

The V and J genes are TRBV27 and TRBJ1-1; D is unclear. Trimming took off 3 bases at V and 7 bases at J, with 15 bases between the two ends. Germline V gives CDR1 MNHEY, CDR2 SMNVEV (reference sequence). This CDR3 has 14 amino acids. The CDR3 sequence is CASSFRAQAHEAFF. The CDR3 DNA reads TGTGCCAGCAGTTTCCGGGCCCAGGCCCATGAAGCTTTCTTT.

This clone came up a few times. V usage is TRBV4-1 and J usage is TRBJ2-7, with 11 bases that match TRBD2. CDR3 length: 16 amino acids. The V gene end was trimmed by 3 bases and the J gene end by 1 base; junction bases not matched to a gene: 5. CDR1 is MGHRA and CDR2 is YSYEKL in the germline V gene. The CDR3 loop is CASSQQTSGTSYEQYF. The DNA for the CDR3 is TGCGCCAGCAGCCAGCAGACTAGCGGGACTTCCTACGAGCAGTACTTC.

V usage is TRBV5-8 and J usage is TRBJ1-5, with D unclear. V gave up 4 bases and J gave up 0 bases, with 17 bases separating them. The germline gives CDR1 SGHTS, CDR2 YDEGEE. The CDR3 is 17 amino acids. The CDR3 DNA reads as TGTGCCAGCAGCGCGTACGGGGTTTCGAATAGCAATCAGCCCCAGCATTTT. Amino acid sequence: CASSAYGVSNSNQPQHF.

The sample holds one count of this clone. V and J are TRBV6-1 and TRBJ2-7; D is unclear. CDR3 length equals 14 residues. Germline loops: CDR1 MNHNS, CDR2 SASEGT. The ends were cut back, 10 bases at V and 1 base at J, with 17 bases in the middle. The CDR3 loop is CAITQGRVSYEQYF. The CDR3 nucleotides read TGTGCCATCACCCAAGGGCGTGTATCCTACGAGCAGTACTTC.

The V gene is TRBV6-4, the J gene TRBJ2-2; no reliable D call. This CDR3 region has 13 residues. Germline V gene sequence: CDR1 MRHNA, CDR2 SNTAGT. V was trimmed by 3 bases and J by 1 base, leaving 3 bases between them. The CDR3 is CASSEENTGELFF. CDR3 bases: TGTGCCAGCAGTGAAGAGAACACCGGGGAGCTGTTTTTT.

The J gene is TRBJ2-3, the V gene TRBV5-1; 7 nucleotides line up with TRBD1. CDR3 length: 13 residues. Germline V gives CDR1 SGHRS, CDR2 YFSETQ. Trimming removed 7 bases from V and 1 base from J; junction bases left unmatched: 3. The CDR3 region has the DNA TGCGCCAGCGAAACAGGGGGCACAGATACGCAGTATTTT. It yields the protein CASETGGTDTQYF.